Sequencing of this T cell receptor beta chain was carried out in a study of blood T cell repertoires in COVID-19. The overall study: There were acute and convalescent COVID-19 samples, and they came from the United States, Italy and Spain. Sources were T cells, B-cell-depleted T cells, or PBMCs; the material itself was cDNA or gDNA.

This clone was recorded a few times. V was cut by 2 bases and J by 1 base, with 9 bases left in between. Germline CDR1 KGHSH, CDR2 LQKENI. This CDR3 comprises 15 residues. The authors' processing: Nucleated cell number was recorded as an estimate derived from reference gene primer amplification. Profiling relied on immunoSEQ multiplex PCR, and the TCRdb table lists in-frame clones only, not all of them. The DNA was the basis for D and trimming; V, J and clone size are from that table. This table has 45,000 to 55,000 clones, approximately 84% appearing once. The TCR comes from a middle-aged man with active COVID-19. This chain joins TRBV18 and TRBJ1-3; D not resolved. Sequencing input: peripheral blood. Here the CDR3 DNA reads TGTGCCAGCTCACCAACTGCGGGGTCTGGAAACACCATATATTTT. This gives the protein CASSPTAGSGNTIYF.